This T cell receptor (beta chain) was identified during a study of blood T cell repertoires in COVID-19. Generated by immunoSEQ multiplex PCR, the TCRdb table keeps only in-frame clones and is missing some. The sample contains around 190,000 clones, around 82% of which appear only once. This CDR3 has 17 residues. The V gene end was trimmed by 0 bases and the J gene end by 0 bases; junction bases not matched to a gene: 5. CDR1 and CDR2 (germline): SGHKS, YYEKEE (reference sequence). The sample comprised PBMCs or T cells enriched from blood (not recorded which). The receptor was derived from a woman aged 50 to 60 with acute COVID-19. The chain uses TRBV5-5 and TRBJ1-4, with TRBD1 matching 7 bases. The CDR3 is CASSLGTGSATNEKLFF. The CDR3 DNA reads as TGTGCCAGCAGCTTGGGGACAGGATCCGCAACTAATGAAAAACTGTTTTTT. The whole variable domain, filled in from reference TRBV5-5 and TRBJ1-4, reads DAGVTQSPTHLIKTRGQQVTLRCSPISGHKSVSWYQQVLGQGPQFIFQYYEKEERGRGNFPDRFSARQFPNYSSELNVNALLLGDSALYLCASSLGTGSATNEKLFFGSGTQLSVL.